A single sample gave rise to the 11 T cell receptor beta chains below, sequenced in a study of control samples from healthy donors and cancer patients. Sequencing used immunoSEQ multiplex PCR; TCRdb keeps in-frame clones, though not all of them. The sample holds under 200,000 clones, 90% to 95% seen once. Sequenced material: blood. All receptors derive from a woman aged 40 to 55 in good health.

This chain joins TRBV30 and TRBJ1-1; D might be TRBD1 (5 bases). With 7 bases removed from V and 10 bases from J, the gap between germline ends came to 16 bases. Germline V gives CDR1 GTSNPN, CDR2 SVGIG (reference sequence). The CDR3 has 11 amino acids. The CDR3 sequence: CASSPGVIAFF. Here the CDR3 DNA reads TGTGCCTCCTCCCCGGGGGTGATAGCTTTCTTT.

This rearrangement joins TRBV5-1 to TRBJ1-4, with 7 positions matching TRBD1. With 7 bases clipped from V and 5 bases from J, the junction kept 5 bases outside the gene matches. Germline V gene lookup returns CDR1 SGHRS and CDR2 YFSETQ. This CDR3 contains 13 residues. CDR3 DNA sequence: TGCGCCAGCTCACCGACAGGGAATGAAAAACTGTTTTTT. Encoded protein: CASSPTGNEKLFF.

The chain has TRBV19 and TRBJ1-5; 7 bases match TRBD1. The junction had 3 bases not matched to a gene; V was cut back by 6 bases and J by 1 base. Per germline, CDR1 LNHDA and CDR2 SQIVND (reference sequence). This CDR3 has 14 amino acids. The CDR3 loop reads CASRWTGSNQPQHF. As DNA, the CDR3 is TGTGCCAGTAGATGGACAGGAAGCAATCAGCCCCAGCATTTT.

The V and J genes are TRBV7-9 and TRBJ1-2, with a tentative D call TRBD1 (5 bases). V dropped 5 bases and J dropped 0 bases, with 13 bases sitting between them. Germline CDR1 reads SEHNR; CDR2 reads FQNEAQ (reference sequence). The CDR3 is made up of 15 amino acids. In DNA, the CDR3 is TGTGCCAGCAGCCCGCCGGGGCGATCTAACTATGGCTACACCTTC. Amino acid sequence: CASSPPGRSNYGYTF.

This clone was detected once. The chain joins TRBV7-8 to TRBJ1-1; the D gene is possibly TRBD1 (5 bases). Trimming pared 5 bases from V and 4 bases from J, leaving 11 bases between. Germline V gene data show CDR1 as SGHVS and CDR2 as FQNEAQ. The CDR3 is 13 residues long. The CDR3 nucleotides are TGTGCCAGCAGCCCTGGTAGGGGCACTGAAGCTTTCTTT. It yields the protein CASSPGRGTEAFF.

This chain uses TRBV27 with TRBJ2-7; 9 bases are a match to TRBD2. This CDR3 spans 13 amino acids. V gave up 6 bases and J gave up 4 bases; unmatched junction bases: 4. CDR1 is MNHEY and CDR2 is SMNVEV in the germline V gene (reference sequence). The CDR3 is CASRLAGQYEQYF. The DNA for the CDR3 is TGTGCCAGCAGACTAGCGGGTCAGTACGAGCAGTACTTC.

The V call is TRBV7-2, the J call TRBJ1-2, with a tentative D call TRBD1 (6 bases). V lost 0 bases to trimming and J lost 8 bases, with 10 bases between them. The CDR3 has 13 residues. From germline, CDR1 is SGHTA and CDR2 FQGNSA. The CDR3 nucleotides are TGTGCCAGCAGCTTAGCGAGGGGGACAGGCTACACCTTC. It translates to CASSLARGTGYTF.

The rearrangement joins TRBV4-2 to TRBJ1-1; 8 positions agree with TRBD1. Germline CDR1 reads LGHNA; CDR2 reads YNFKEQ. The CDR3 spans 19 residues. With 1 base clipped from V and 0 bases from J, the junction kept 13 bases outside the gene matches. CDR3 residues: CASSQGGTGGFSMNTEAFF. In nucleotides, the CDR3 is TGTGCCAGCAGCCAAGGTGGTACAGGGGGTTTTTCCATGAACACTGAAGCTTTCTTT.

V usage is TRBV7-7 and J usage is TRBJ2-1; TRBD2 matches 15 bases. Germline V CDR1 and CDR2: SSHAT, FNYEAQ (reference sequence). This CDR3 has 19 residues. V gave up 5 bases and J gave up 0 bases; unmatched junction bases: 8. CDR3 amino acids: CASSPSGTSGGSSYNEQFF. In DNA form, the CDR3 reads TGTGCCAGCAGCCCTAGCGGGACTAGCGGGGGGAGCTCCTACAATGAGCAGTTCTTC.

The rearrangement joins TRBV19 to TRBJ1-2; possibly TRBD1 for D (6 bases). Germline V gene lookup returns CDR1 LNHDA and CDR2 SQIVND (reference sequence). The CDR3 covers 14 residues. The germline V and J ends were trimmed by 4 bases and 0 bases, with 9 bases remaining between them. The CDR3 here is CASSRQEANYGYTF. Written as DNA, the CDR3 is TGTGCCAGTAGTAGACAGGAAGCTAACTATGGCTACACCTTC.

The rearrangement uses TRBV19 and TRBJ1-3; D unclear. The germline V gene encodes CDR1 LNHDA and CDR2 SQIVND (reference sequence). This CDR3 has 13 amino acids. The V gene lost 7 bases and the J gene lost 3 bases, with 10 bases spanning the gap. The CDR3 sequence: CASTWLYGNTIYF. The CDR3 DNA reads TGTGCCAGTACTTGGTTATATGGAAACACCATATATTTT.